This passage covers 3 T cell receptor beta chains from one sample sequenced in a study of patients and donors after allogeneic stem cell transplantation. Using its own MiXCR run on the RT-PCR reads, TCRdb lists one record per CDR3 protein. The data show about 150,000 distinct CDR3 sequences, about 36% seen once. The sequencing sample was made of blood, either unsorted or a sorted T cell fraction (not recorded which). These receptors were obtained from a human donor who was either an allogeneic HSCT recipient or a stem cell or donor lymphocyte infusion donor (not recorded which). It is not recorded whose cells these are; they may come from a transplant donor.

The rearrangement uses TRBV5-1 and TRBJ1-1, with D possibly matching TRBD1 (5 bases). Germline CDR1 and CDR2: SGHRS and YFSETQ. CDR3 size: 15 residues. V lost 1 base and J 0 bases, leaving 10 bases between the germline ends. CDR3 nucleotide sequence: TGCGCCAGCAGCTTGCGGGACCCTATGAACACTGAAGCTTTCTTT. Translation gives CASSLRDPMNTEAFF. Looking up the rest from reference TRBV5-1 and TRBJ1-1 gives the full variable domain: KAGVTQTPRYLIKTRGQQVTLSCSPISGHRSVSWYQQTPGQGLQFLFEYFSETQRNKGNFPGRFSGRQFSNSRSEMNVSTLELGDSALYLCASSLRDPMNTEAFFGQGTRLTVV.

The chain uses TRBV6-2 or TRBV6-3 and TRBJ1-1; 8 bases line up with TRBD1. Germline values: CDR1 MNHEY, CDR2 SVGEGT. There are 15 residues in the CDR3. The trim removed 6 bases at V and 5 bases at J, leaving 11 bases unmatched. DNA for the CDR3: TGTGCCAGCAGCCGCTCGACAGGGGTGGGGACTGAAGCTTTCTTT. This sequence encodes CASSRSTGVGTEAFF.

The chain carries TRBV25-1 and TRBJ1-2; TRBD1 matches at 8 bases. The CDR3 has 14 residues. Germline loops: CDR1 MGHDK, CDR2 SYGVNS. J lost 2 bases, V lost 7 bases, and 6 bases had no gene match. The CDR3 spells CASMGDRPNYGYTF. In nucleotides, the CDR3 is TGTGCCAGCATGGGGGACAGGCCCAACTATGGCTACACCTTC.